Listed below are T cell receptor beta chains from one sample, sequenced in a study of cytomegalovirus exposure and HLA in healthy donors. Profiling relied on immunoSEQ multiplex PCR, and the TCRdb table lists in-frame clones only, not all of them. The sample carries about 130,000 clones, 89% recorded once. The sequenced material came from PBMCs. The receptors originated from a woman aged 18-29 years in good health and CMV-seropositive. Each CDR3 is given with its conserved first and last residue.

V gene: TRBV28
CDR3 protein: CASSPTGQAVQPQHF

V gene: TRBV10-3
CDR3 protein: CAIKRAGDEKLFF

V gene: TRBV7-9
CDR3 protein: CASSSTELQGTIYF

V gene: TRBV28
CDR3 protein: CASSSSGGSYNSPLHF

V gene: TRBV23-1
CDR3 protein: CASSGRLAGAGTSKNIQYF

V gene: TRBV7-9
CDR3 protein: CASSLAQGGSGNTIYF

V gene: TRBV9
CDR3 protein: CASSAWGQPLEKLFF

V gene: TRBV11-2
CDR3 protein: CASSLVGTGGAGQYF

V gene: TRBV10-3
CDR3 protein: CAISKGAAEKLFF

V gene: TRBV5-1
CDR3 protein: CASSLTAVTGELFF

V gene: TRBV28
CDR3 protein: CASSSPGQQQAFF